Shown below are 21 T cell receptor beta chains from a single sample sequenced in a study of blood T cell repertoires in COVID-19 (dated by TCRdb to the early 2020s). Libraries were prepared through the immunoSEQ multiplex PCR assay. Entries here come from immuneACCESS through TCRdb and include only in-frame sequences with V and J called. Some clones fail to appear in such tables; in the studies checked, an unresolved V gene covers under half of the shortfall, and the cause of the remainder is unknown. In all, the sample holds about 110,000 clones, and roughly 80% of those were seen once. About 15% of the sample is held by the ten biggest clonotypes. The sequenced material came from peripheral blood. These receptors all stem from a woman between 55 and 75 years old with acute or convalescent COVID-19.

The chain couples TRBV5-6 to TRBJ2-6; D is unresolved. Germline lookup yields CDR1 SGHDT and CDR2 YYEEEE. The CDR3 has 14 residues. Trimming shortened V by 5 bases and J by 1 base, and 7 bases separated the two germline ends. CDR3 sequence (DNA): TGTGCCAGCAGTCCGGGTTCTGGGGCCAACGTCCTGACTTTC. Translated: CASSPGSGANVLTF.

This clone appeared once. The chain carries TRBV3-1 (or the pseudogene TRBV3-2) and TRBJ1-2; tentative D call: TRBD1 (6 bases). Trimming took 4 bases from V and 7 from J, leaving 13 bases between them. Germline loops: CDR1 LGHDT, CDR2 YNNKEL (reference sequence). This CDR3 is built from 13 residues. The CDR3 DNA follows: TGTGCCAGCAGCCCCTCAGGGGATGTTGGCTACACCTTC. Translating gives CASSPSGDVGYTF.

J is TRBJ1-5 and V is TRBV6-2 or TRBV6-3; no definite D call. Trimming pared 4 bases from V and 6 bases from J, leaving 7 bases between. The CDR3 covers 12 residues. Germline CDR1 MNHEY, CDR2 SVGEGT. DNA for the CDR3: TGTGCCAGCAGTTCCCCTTCTCAGCCCCAGCATTTT. Protein: CASSSPSQPQHF.

This chain joins TRBV25-1 and TRBJ1-2; D is possibly TRBD1 (6 bases). There are 15 residues in the CDR3. Germline V gives CDR1 MGHDK, CDR2 SYGVNS. With 6 bases removed from V and 3 bases from J, the gap between germline ends came to 17 bases. CDR3 DNA: TGTGCCAGCAGGGGGACTACAGGGAAAGACTATGGCTACACCTTC. It codes for CASRGTTGKDYGYTF.

This sequence joins TRBV30 and TRBJ2-7, with 7 nucleotides matching TRBD1. Germline CDR1 GTSNPN, CDR2 SVGIG (reference sequence). The junction had 9 bases not matched to a gene; V was cut back by 2 bases and J by 5 bases. CDR3 length equals 14 residues. CDR3 sequence reads: CAWSPLGGGDEQYF. Here the CDR3 DNA reads TGTGCCTGGAGTCCACTAGGGGGCGGCGACGAGCAGTACTTC.

This clone turned up a few times. The chain recombines TRBV10-3 with TRBJ1-4; 7 bases are a match to TRBD1. V trimming: 6 bases; J trimming: 4 bases; junction bases outside the gene matches: 2. CDR3 length: 13 residues. Germline V CDR1 and CDR2: ENHRY, SYGVKD. CDR3 sequence (DNA): TGTGCCATCAGGGACAGGATTAATGAAAAACTGTTTTTT. Translating gives CAIRDRINEKLFF.

The chain has TRBV20-1 and TRBJ1-3; D is perhaps TRBD1 (5 bases). CDR1 is DFQATT and CDR2 is SNEGSKA in the germline V gene (reference sequence). Between the trimmed V and J ends, which lost 3 bases and 7 bases, there was a span of 25 bases. The CDR3 sequence is 17 residues long. CDR3 nucleotides: TGCAGTGCTAGTAGAGGGGACTCAGGGCGGGGTCGCAACACCATATATTTT. Its translation: CSASRGDSGRGRNTIYF.

V is TRBV25-1 and J is TRBJ1-4; D gene unclear. The V end lost 2 bases, the J end lost 8 bases, and 12 bases lay between the germline ends. Germline assignment: CDR1 MGHDK and CDR2 SYGVNS. This CDR3 has 14 residues. CDR3 in amino acids: CASSERRAGEKLFF. CDR3 in DNA: TGTGCCAGCAGTGAAAGGAGGGCTGGGGAAAAACTGTTTTTT.

The chain uses TRBV6-6 and TRBJ1-3, with 7 bases aligning to TRBD1. The V gene's germline CDR1 is MNHNY and CDR2 SVGAGI (reference sequence). This CDR3 contains 16 residues. V was clipped by 5 bases and J by 0 bases; unmatched bases: 7. The CDR3 spells CASSRTGYFSGNTIYF. The CDR3 DNA sequence: TGTGCCAGCAGTAGGACAGGTTATTTCTCTGGAAACACCATATATTTT.

The J gene is TRBJ1-2, the V gene TRBV6-1, with 8 bases that match TRBD1. V was pared by 2 bases and J by 8 bases, with 13 bases of the junction left unmatched. The CDR3 is 16 residues long. Germline assignment: CDR1 MNHNS and CDR2 SASEGT. The CDR3 DNA reads TGTGCCAGCAGTGAAATCGGACAGGGAGGAAAGTGGGGCTACACCTTC. It specifies CASSEIGQGGKWGYTF.

The chain joins TRBV18 to TRBJ2-7; D gene ambiguous. V was pared by 4 bases and J by 4 bases, with 11 bases between. The CDR3 loop spans 13 amino acids. CDR1 and CDR2 (germline): KGHSH, LQKENI. The CDR3, as DNA: TGTGCCAGCTCACAAGTACTTACTTACGAGCAGTACTTC. This translates into CASSQVLTYEQYF.

The J gene is TRBJ2-6, the V gene TRBV4-1; D perhaps matches TRBD1 (5 bases). CDR1 is MGHRA and CDR2 is YSYEKL in the germline V gene. The CDR3 extends over 14 amino acids. With 5 bases removed from V and 2 bases from J, the gap between germline ends came to 7 bases. In DNA, the CDR3 is TGCGCCAGCAGCATAGGGGCTGGGGCCAACGTCCTGACTTTC. Translation: CASSIGAGANVLTF.

This clone was picked up a small number of times. The CDR3 protein is CASSRLLPLGLAREYNEQFF. CDR3 DNA: TGCGCCAGCAGCCGATTACTACCCTTGGGACTAGCGAGGGAATACAATGAGCAGTTCTTC. This chain links TRBV4-1 with TRBJ2-1; the match to TRBD2 covers 10 bases. Germline V lookup: CDR1 MGHRA, CDR2 YSYEKL. This CDR3 spans 20 amino acids. Trimming at V came to 4 bases and at J to 4 bases, leaving 19 bases not matched to a gene.

The CDR3 loop reads CASSALAGDTGELFF. The CDR3, as DNA: TGTGCCAGCAGCGCCCTGGCAGGGGACACCGGGGAGCTGTTTTTT. The chain recombines TRBV9 with TRBJ2-2, with a possible D match to TRBD1 (6 bases). The length of the CDR3 is 15 residues. V shed 3 bases and J shed 3 bases, with 12 bases lying between them. Germline V gives CDR1 SGDLS, CDR2 YYNGEE.

The chain joins TRBV13 to TRBJ1-6; no reliable D call. The length of the CDR3 is 16 residues. CDR1 is PRHDT, CDR2 FYEKMQ, per germline (reference sequence). V lost 0 bases and J 11 bases, leaving 17 bases between the germline ends. The CDR3 coding sequence is TGTGCCAGCAGCTTAGGCCGCGACCCCAGGAGGACACCCCTCCACTTT. It is translated as CASSLGRDPRRTPLHF.

The rearrangement uses TRBV9 and TRBJ2-7; 7 bases map to TRBD2. With V trimmed by 1 base and J by 4 bases, 8 bases remained unmatched. The CDR3 has 15 residues. In germline, CDR1 is SGDLS, CDR2 YYNGEE. In DNA, the CDR3 is TGTGCCAGCAGCGTAAGCGGGGCTCTCACTTACGAGCAGTACTTC. Translated: CASSVSGALTYEQYF.

The chain employs TRBV30 and TRBJ1-5; 9 bases match TRBD1. V shed 1 base, J shed 5 bases, and the junction held 6 bases outside the gene matches. The CDR3 totals 15 residues. Germline lookup yields CDR1 GTSNPN and CDR2 SVGIG (reference sequence). The CDR3: CAWSDGQGSDQPQHF. The CDR3 DNA sequence: TGTGCCTGGAGTGACGGACAGGGGTCCGATCAGCCCCAGCATTTT.

This clone was seen just once. The chain uses TRBV5-1 and TRBJ1-2, with D hard to call. Trimming took off 4 bases at V and 5 bases at J, with 15 bases between the two ends. CDR1 SGHRS and CDR2 YFSETQ come from the germline V gene. CDR3 size: 14 residues. CDR3 coding DNA: TGCGCCAGCAGCCCCCAGGCCTCAGATTATGGCTACACCTTC. Translation: CASSPQASDYGYTF. The full variable domain, with the rest looked up from reference TRBV5-1 and TRBJ1-2, is KAGVTQTPRYLIKTRGQQVTLSCSPISGHRSVSWYQQTPGQGLQFLFEYFSETQRNKGNFPGRFSGRQFSNSRSEMNVSTLELGDSALYLCASSPQASDYGYTFGSGTRLTVV.

The chain is built from TRBV18 and TRBJ1-6; D ambiguous. The V end lost 1 base, the J end lost 7 bases, and 11 bases lay between the germline ends. Germline V lookup: CDR1 KGHSH, CDR2 LQKENI. The CDR3 totals 15 residues. This CDR3 is CASSPLAGGNSPLHF. CDR3 DNA sequence: TGTGCCAGCTCACCACTAGCAGGAGGGAATTCACCCCTCCACTTT.

The chain links TRBV5-1 to TRBJ2-2; 9 bases align to TRBD1. The trim removed 4 bases at V and 5 bases at J, leaving 6 bases unmatched. The CDR3 spans 15 residues. In germline, CDR1 is SGHRS, CDR2 YFSETQ. CDR3 loop: CASSKGQGATGELFF. The DNA for the CDR3 is TGCGCCAGCAGCAAGGGACAGGGTGCAACCGGGGAGCTGTTTTTT.

This chain uses TRBV7-2 with TRBJ1-2; possibly TRBD1 for D (6 bases). CDR3 length equals 13 residues. Deletions cut 5 bases from V and 5 bases from J, with 12 bases between. The germline CDR1 and CDR2 sequences are SGHTA and FQGNSA. CDR3 bases: TGTGCCAGCAGCCCGCACAGGGAATATGGCTACACCTTC. Encoded protein: CASSPHREYGYTF.